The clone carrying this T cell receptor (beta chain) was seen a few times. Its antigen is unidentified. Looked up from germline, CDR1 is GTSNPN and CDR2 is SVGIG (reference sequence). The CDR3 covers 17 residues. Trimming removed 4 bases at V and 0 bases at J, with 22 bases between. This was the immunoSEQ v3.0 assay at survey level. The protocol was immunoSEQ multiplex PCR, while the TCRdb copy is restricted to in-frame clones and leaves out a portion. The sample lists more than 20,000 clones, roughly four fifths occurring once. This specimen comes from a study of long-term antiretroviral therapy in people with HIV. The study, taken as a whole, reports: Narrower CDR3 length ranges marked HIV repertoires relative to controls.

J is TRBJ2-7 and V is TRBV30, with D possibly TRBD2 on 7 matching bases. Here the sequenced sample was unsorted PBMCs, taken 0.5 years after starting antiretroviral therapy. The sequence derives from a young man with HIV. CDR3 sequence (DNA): TGTGCCTGGACCCTGTTCCTCGCGGGGGCTCCCTCCTACGAGCAGTACTTC. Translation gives CAWTLFLAGAPSYEQYF. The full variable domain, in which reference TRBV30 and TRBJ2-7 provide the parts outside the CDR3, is SQTIHQWPATLVQPVGSPLSLECTVEGTSNPNLYWYRQAAGRGLQLLFYSVGIGQISSEVPQNLSASRPQDRQFILSSKKLLLSDSGFYLCAWTLFLAGAPSYEQYFGPGTRLTVT.